Below, 26 T cell receptor beta chains from the same sample are listed, as sequenced in a study of blood T cell repertoires in COVID-19. Produced via immunoSEQ multiplex PCR; TCRdb's table is partial and in-frame only. The sample lists around 340,000 clones; about 88% were seen once. Sample: peripheral blood. Every receptor here comes from a woman between 55 and 75 years old with COVID-19, enrolled during active disease.

The chain is built from TRBV11-3 and TRBJ2-7, with 10 nucleotides matching TRBD1. The trim removed 6 bases at V and 6 bases at J, leaving 11 bases unmatched. In germline, CDR1 is SGHNT, CDR2 YENEEA. The CDR3 contains 15 residues. CDR3 residues: CASSSGTGDFGEQYF. The CDR3 DNA sequence: TGTGCCAGCAGTTCCGGGACAGGGGATTTTGGCGAGCAGTACTTC.

J is TRBJ1-1 and V is TRBV7-9, with 7 nucleotides matching TRBD1. Germline V gene data show CDR1 as SEHNR and CDR2 as FQNEAQ (reference sequence). CDR3 size: 14 residues. V was clipped by 3 bases and J by 4 bases; unmatched bases: 5. The CDR3 here is CASSLQGDGTEAFF. CDR3 nucleotides: TGTGCCAGCAGCTTGCAGGGGGACGGCACTGAAGCTTTCTTT.

The genes are TRBV7-9 and TRBJ1-6; D call uncertain. The CDR3 length is 16 residues. Germline V lookup: CDR1 SEHNR, CDR2 FQNEAQ (reference sequence). The V end lost 5 bases, the J end lost 0 bases, and 11 bases lay between the germline ends. CDR3 residues: CASSPPGSSYNSPLHF. The CDR3 region has the DNA TGTGCCAGCAGCCCTCCGGGGAGCTCCTATAATTCACCCCTCCACTTT.

The J gene is TRBJ1-1, the V gene TRBV19; 7 bases are shared with TRBD1. The germline V gene encodes CDR1 LNHDA and CDR2 SQIVND (reference sequence). This CDR3 has 15 residues. The V and J ends lost 7 bases and 1 base, in that order; junction bases with no gene match: 9. The CDR3 is CASTPQGFANTEAFF. DNA of the CDR3: TGTGCCAGTACCCCACAGGGGTTTGCGAACACTGAAGCTTTCTTT.

Only one count was recorded for this clone. This rearrangement joins TRBV4-2 to TRBJ2-5; 11 bases agree with TRBD1. The trim removed 0 bases at V and 5 bases at J, leaving 2 bases unmatched. CDR3 size: 15 residues. Germline-derived CDR1 and CDR2 are LGHNA and YNFKEQ. The CDR3 DNA is TGTGCCAGCAGCCAAGAAGGACAGGGGGCGGAGACCCAGTACTTC. The encoded protein is CASSQEGQGAETQYF.

The chain recombines TRBV5-1 with TRBJ2-1, with D maybe TRBD1 (5 bases). This CDR3 is built from 16 residues. Germline assignment: CDR1 SGHRS and CDR2 YFSETQ. V dropped 1 base and J dropped 4 bases, with 15 bases sitting between them. In nucleotides, the CDR3 is TGCGCCAGCAGCTTGTTAGGGCCTCAGGGTTACAATGAGCAGTTCTTC. Protein product: CASSLLGPQGYNEQFF. Supplemented by reference TRBV5-1 and TRBJ2-1, the full variable domain reads KAGVTQTPRYLIKTRGQQVTLSCSPISGHRSVSWYQQTPGQGLQFLFEYFSETQRNKGNFPGRFSGRQFSNSRSEMNVSTLELGDSALYLCASSLLGPQGYNEQFFGPGTRLTVL.

This clone was seen a handful of times. V and J are TRBV5-1 and TRBJ1-3; D gene unclear. CDR1 is SGHRS, CDR2 YFSETQ, per germline. Between the trimmed V and J ends, which lost 0 bases and 2 bases, there was a span of 6 bases. The CDR3 length is 14 residues. The CDR3 nucleotides read TGCGCCAGCAGCTTGGGTGCGGCTGGAAACACCATATATTTT. Its translation: CASSLGAAGNTIYF.

The chain links TRBV18 to TRBJ2-3, with 12 bases fitting TRBD2. The V and J ends lost 5 bases and 0 bases, in that order; junction bases with no gene match: 3. This CDR3 contains 16 residues. CDR1 is KGHSH, CDR2 LQKENI, per germline. CDR3 protein: CASSKGTSGSTDTQYF. The CDR3 bases are TGTGCCAGCTCAAAGGGGACTAGCGGGAGCACAGATACGCAGTATTTT.

The rearrangement links TRBV5-8 to TRBJ1-2; 8 positions agree with TRBD1. The CDR3 runs to 14 residues. Germline V lookup: CDR1 SGHTS, CDR2 YDEGEE. V was pared by 4 bases and J by 4 bases, with 6 bases of the junction left unmatched. CDR3 protein: CASSRTGNIYGYTF. CDR3 bases: TGTGCCAGCAGCCGGACAGGGAATATCTATGGCTACACCTTC. The full variable domain, in which reference TRBV5-8 and TRBJ1-2 provide the parts outside the CDR3, is EAGVTQSPTHLIKTRGQQATLRCSPISGHTSVYWYQQALGLGLQFLLWYDEGEERNRGNFPPRFSGRQFPNYSSELNVNALELEDSALYLCASSRTGNIYGYTFGSGTRLTVV.

This chain joins TRBV3-1 (or the pseudogene TRBV3-2) and TRBJ2-7; D is uncertain. Germline V lookup: CDR1 LGHDT, CDR2 YNNKEL (reference sequence). V gave up 0 bases and J gave up 3 bases, with 9 bases separating them. CDR3 length equals 14 residues. CDR3 bases: TGTGCCAGCAGCCAAGATTTCAGTTTCTACGAGCAGTACTTC. It codes for CASSQDFSFYEQYF.

As regards this clone: No DNA is shown, since the ends of the CDR3 on it are uncertain; the CDR3 is the one TCRdb lists. The V call is TRBV5-1, the J call TRBJ1-4; TRBD1 was called by the table and not checked on the DNA. Germline loops: CDR1 SGHRS, CDR2 YFSETQ. Both ends counted, the CDR3 spans 14 residues. CDR3 region: CASSLGRDVKNCFF.

This chain uses TRBV7-8 with TRBJ2-1, with D perhaps matching TRBD2 (5 bases). The V gene lost 1 base and the J gene lost 8 bases, with 24 bases spanning the gap. Per germline, CDR1 SGHVS and CDR2 FQNEAQ. The CDR3 sequence is 18 residues long. CDR3 bases: TGTGCCAGCAGCTTAGTCTCCGTTCCGGCGGCTAGCAGCCATGAGCAGTTCTTC. Its translation: CASSLVSVPAASSHEQFF.

V gene TRBV10-3 combines with J gene TRBJ2-7, with D hard to call. The CDR3 extends over 13 amino acids. Germline V gene lookup returns CDR1 ENHRY and CDR2 SYGVKD. The germline V and J ends were trimmed by 4 bases and 2 bases, with 9 bases remaining between them. CDR3 protein: CAISGLPTYEQYF. The CDR3 nucleotides are TGTGCCATCAGTGGGCTCCCGACCTACGAGCAGTACTTC.

This chain links TRBV11-2 with TRBJ1-2, with D perhaps TRBD1 (5 bases). The CDR3 is 13 residues long. Trimming removed 2 bases from V and 8 bases from J, with 12 bases in between. Germline loops: CDR1 SGHAT, CDR2 FQNNGV. The CDR3 DNA follows: TGTGCCAGCAGCTTAAGAAGCGGGGACGGCTACACCTTC. Its protein is CASSLRSGDGYTF.

The CDR3 sequence is CASTQVGAGQETQYF. Written as DNA, the CDR3 is TGTGCCAGCACCCAAGTGGGGGCAGGCCAAGAGACCCAGTACTTC. The rearrangement uses TRBV6-6 and TRBJ2-5; possible D gene TRBD1, 6 bases. CDR3 size: 15 residues. Germline V gene data show CDR1 as MNHNY and CDR2 as SVGAGI (reference sequence). Deletions cut 7 bases from V and 1 base from J, with 16 bases between.

The chain carries TRBV11-2 and TRBJ1-4, with D possibly TRBD1 on 5 matching bases. The CDR3 consists of 18 residues. V was trimmed by 2 bases and J by 6 bases, leaving 22 bases between them. Germline assignment: CDR1 SGHAT and CDR2 FQNNGV. In nucleotides, the CDR3 is TGTGCCAGCAGCTTAAATCATGCGATATGGGCAGGGTATGAAAAACTGTTTTTT. It encodes CASSLNHAIWAGYEKLFF.

The chain links TRBV5-1 to TRBJ2-7; TRBD1 aligns across 8 bases. Trimming at V came to 2 bases and at J to 4 bases, leaving 5 bases not matched to a gene. This CDR3 has 14 amino acids. The germline CDR1 and CDR2 sequences are SGHRS and YFSETQ. The DNA of the CDR3 is TGCGCCAGCAGCTTTATCCAGGGGGCTTACGAGCAGTACTTC. Amino acid sequence: CASSFIQGAYEQYF.

The chain employs TRBV6-5 and TRBJ2-7, with D maybe TRBD2 (5 bases). CDR1 and CDR2 from the germline V gene are MNHEY and SVGAGI. The CDR3 is 14 residues long. V was cut by 4 bases and J by 0 bases, with 10 bases left in between. CDR3 in amino acids: CASSLDGGSYEQYF. The CDR3 DNA sequence: TGTGCCAGCAGTTTGGATGGAGGCTCCTACGAGCAGTACTTC.

The chain has TRBV5-1 and TRBJ1-2, with 9 bases matching TRBD1. Germline V gives CDR1 SGHRS, CDR2 YFSETQ. V was clipped by 4 bases and J by 4 bases; unmatched bases: 8. This CDR3 contains 15 residues. CDR3 amino acids: CASSDRQGGSYGYTF. The CDR3 coding sequence is TGCGCCAGCAGCGACCGACAGGGGGGTAGCTATGGCTACACCTTC. Drawing the rest from reference TRBV5-1 and TRBJ1-2, the complete variable domain is KAGVTQTPRYLIKTRGQQVTLSCSPISGHRSVSWYQQTPGQGLQFLFEYFSETQRNKGNFPGRFSGRQFSNSRSEMNVSTLELGDSALYLCASSDRQGGSYGYTFGSGTRLTVV.

In its sample, this clone was seen once. The chain combines TRBV11-2 with TRBJ2-5, with D perhaps matching TRBD2 (5 bases). This CDR3 is built from 14 residues. Germline V lookup: CDR1 SGHAT, CDR2 FQNNGV. V lost 3 bases, J lost 2 bases, and 10 bases lay in between. Here the CDR3 reads CASSLDWQQETQYF. The DNA of the CDR3 is TGTGCCAGCAGCTTGGACTGGCAACAAGAGACCCAGTACTTC.

The gene calls are TRBV11-2 and TRBJ2-1, with 9 bases lining up with TRBD2. Germline V lookup: CDR1 SGHAT, CDR2 FQNNGV. The CDR3 is 15 amino acids. Unmatched junction bases numbered 6, after V lost 3 bases and J lost 6 bases. CDR3 residues: CASSLRGGRGNEQFF. The CDR3 nucleotides are TGTGCCAGCAGCTTGCGGGGGGGCCGGGGCAATGAGCAGTTCTTC.

This clone was recorded only once. The chain couples TRBV7-8 to TRBJ2-3; the D gene is possibly TRBD2 (5 bases). The ends were cut back, 2 bases at V and 3 bases at J, with 12 bases in the middle. The V gene's germline CDR1 is SGHVS and CDR2 FQNEAQ. The CDR3 covers 15 residues. CDR3: CASSLRRTGTDTQYF. CDR3 sequence (DNA): TGTGCCAGCAGCTTACGCCGAACGGGGACAGATACGCAGTATTTT.

The chain joins TRBV7-3 to TRBJ2-1, with 9 positions matching TRBD2. The germline V gene encodes CDR1 SGHTA and CDR2 FQGTGA. With V trimmed by 4 bases and J by 6 bases, 10 bases remained unmatched. This CDR3 is built from 16 residues. DNA of the CDR3: TGTGCCAGCAGCTCCTACAGCGGGGGGAGGGTCAATGAGCAGTTCTTC. It encodes CASSSYSGGRVNEQFF. Full variable domain (outside the CDR3, taken from reference TRBV7-3 and TRBJ2-1): GAGVSQTPSNKVTEKGKYVELRCDPISGHTALYWYRQSLGQGPEFLIYFQGTGAADDSGLPNDRFFAVRPEGSVSTLKIQRTERGDSAVYLCASSSYSGGRVNEQFFGPGTRLTVL.

This chain connects TRBV27 to TRBJ1-2; 10 bases line up with TRBD1. The CDR3 sequence is 13 residues long. The trim removed 4 bases at V and 8 bases at J, leaving 4 bases unmatched. From germline, CDR1 is MNHEY and CDR2 SMNVEV (reference sequence). In DNA, the CDR3 is TGTGCCAGCAGTTCGGACAGGGGGAGAGGCTACACCTTC. It is translated as CASSSDRGRGYTF.

The chain has TRBV7-3 and TRBJ2-7, with a possible D match to TRBD1 (5 bases). The V end lost 3 bases, the J end lost 2 bases, and 14 bases lay between the germline ends. Germline CDR1 SGHTA, CDR2 FQGTGA. The CDR3 totals 15 residues. CDR3 nucleotides: TGTGCCAGCAGCTTTGGACACATCCCTCCCTACGAGCAGTACTTC. This gives the protein CASSFGHIPPYEQYF.

The chain has TRBV21-1 and TRBJ1-2; TRBD1, the table's D call, lacks a check against the DNA. TRBV21-1 is tagged as a pseudogene. This CDR3 is built from 12 residues. Here the CDR3 reads CASSIRDIGYTF. CDR3 DNA sequence: TGTGCCAGCAGCATCAGGGATATTGGCTACACCTTC.